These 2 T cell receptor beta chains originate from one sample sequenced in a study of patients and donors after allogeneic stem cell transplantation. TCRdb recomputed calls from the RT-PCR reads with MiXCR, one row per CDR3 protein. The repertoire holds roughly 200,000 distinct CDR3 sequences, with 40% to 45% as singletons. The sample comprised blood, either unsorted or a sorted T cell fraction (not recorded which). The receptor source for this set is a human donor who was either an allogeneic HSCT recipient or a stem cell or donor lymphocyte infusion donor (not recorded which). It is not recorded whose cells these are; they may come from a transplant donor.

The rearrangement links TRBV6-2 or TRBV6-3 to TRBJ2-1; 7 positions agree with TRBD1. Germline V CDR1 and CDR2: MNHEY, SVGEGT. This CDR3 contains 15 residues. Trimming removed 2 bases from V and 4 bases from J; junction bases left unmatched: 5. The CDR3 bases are TGTGCCAGCAGTTACCGGGACAGAAGTTACAATGAGCAGTTCTTC. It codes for CASSYRDRSYNEQFF.

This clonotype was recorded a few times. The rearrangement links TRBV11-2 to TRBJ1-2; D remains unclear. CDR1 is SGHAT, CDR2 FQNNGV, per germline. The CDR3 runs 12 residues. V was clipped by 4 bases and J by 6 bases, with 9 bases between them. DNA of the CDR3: TGTGCCAGCAGCTCGGAACGTGATGGCTACACCTTC. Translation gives CASSSERDGYTF.